One T cell receptor beta chain is described in this entry. Germline lookup yields CDR1 SGHVS and CDR2 FQNEAQ. This CDR3 has 13 amino acids. V was shortened by 3 bases and J by 4 bases, with 6 bases between the two germline ends. This specimen belongs to a study of blood T cell repertoires in COVID-19. Study as a whole: Collection of acute and convalescent COVID-19 samples took place in the United States, Italy and Spain. T cells, B-cell-depleted T cells, or PBMCs supplied cDNA or gDNA.

How the authors handled the data: Amplification with reference gene primers provided the estimates of nucleated cell counts. The table came from immunoSEQ multiplex PCR; TCRdb's copy has only in-frame clones and leaves some out. V, J and clone size derive from that table, while D and trimming were established from the DNA sequence. The sample contains 97,000 or so clones, approximately 91% of which appear only once. Sequenced input: peripheral blood. The chain employs TRBV7-8 and TRBJ2-2; D gene ambiguous. This receptor was obtained from a man aged 18 to 30 with acute or convalescent COVID-19. CDR3: CASSFSRTGELFF. The CDR3 region has the DNA TGTGCCAGCAGCTTCAGTCGCACCGGGGAGCTGTTTTTT. Full variable domain (missing parts from reference TRBV7-8 and TRBJ2-2): GAGVSQSPRYKVAKRGQDVALRCDPISGHVSLFWYQQALGQGPEFLTYFQNEAQLDKSGLPSDRFFAERPEGSVSTLKIQRTQQEDSAVYLCASSFSRTGELFFGEGSRLTVL.